The 2 T cell receptor beta chains reported below all come from one sample, sequenced in a study of control samples from healthy donors and cancer patients. Produced via immunoSEQ multiplex PCR; TCRdb's table is partial and in-frame only. The sample includes approximately 120,000 clones, about 88% of them seen just once. The sample comprised blood. These TCRs come from a man aged 18 to 29 in good health.

V is TRBV11-2 and J is TRBJ2-7, with D perhaps TRBD2 (5 bases). The germline gives CDR1 SGHAT, CDR2 FQNNGV. This CDR3 contains 16 residues. The V gene lost 5 bases and the J gene lost 5 bases, with 22 bases spanning the gap. CDR3 sequence (DNA): TGTGCCAGCAGCGATAGGCGGCTTCGAGGGCGGGACGAGCAGTACTTC. Its translation is CASSDRRLRGRDEQYF. The whole variable domain, remainder taken from reference TRBV11-2 and TRBJ2-7, is EAGVAQSPRYKIIEKRQSVAFWCNPISGHATLYWYQQILGQGPKLLIQFQNNGVVDDSQLPKDRFSAERLKGVDSTLKIQPAKLEDSAVYLCASSDRRLRGRDEQYFGPGTRLTVT.

The chain is built from TRBV7-2 and TRBJ1-1, with 8 nucleotides matching TRBD1. The CDR3 contains 14 residues. Germline V gene sequence: CDR1 SGHTA, CDR2 FQGNSA. Trimming cost V 6 bases and J 4 bases; bases outside gene matches: 7. Here the CDR3 reads CASRANRGSTEAFF. Here the CDR3 DNA reads TGTGCCAGCAGGGCAAACAGGGGGAGCACTGAAGCTTTCTTT.